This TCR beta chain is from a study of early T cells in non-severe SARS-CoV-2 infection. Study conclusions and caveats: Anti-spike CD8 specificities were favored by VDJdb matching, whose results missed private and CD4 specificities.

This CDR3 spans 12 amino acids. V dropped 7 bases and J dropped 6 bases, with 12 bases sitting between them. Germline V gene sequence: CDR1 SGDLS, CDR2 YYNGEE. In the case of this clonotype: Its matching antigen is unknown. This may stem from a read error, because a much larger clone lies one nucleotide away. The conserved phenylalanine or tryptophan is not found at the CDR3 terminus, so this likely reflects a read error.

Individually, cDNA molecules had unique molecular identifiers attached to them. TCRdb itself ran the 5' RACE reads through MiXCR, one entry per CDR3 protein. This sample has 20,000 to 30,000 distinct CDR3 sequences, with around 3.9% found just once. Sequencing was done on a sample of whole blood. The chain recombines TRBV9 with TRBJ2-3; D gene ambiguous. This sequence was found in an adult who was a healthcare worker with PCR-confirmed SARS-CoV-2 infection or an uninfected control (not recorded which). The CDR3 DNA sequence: TGTGCCAGCTCGACAACCGGGGATACGCAGTATCTT. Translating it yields CASSTTGDTQYL.